The T cell receptor beta chain described here comes from a study of cytomegalovirus exposure and HLA in healthy donors. In the study overall: Findings of an earlier analysis included 110 million or so unique TCR beta sequences from about 180 million T cells.

Overall study results and limits: The classifier was said to identify cytomegalovirus status with high specificity and sensitivity. A few chains linked to CMV were shown in vitro to be specific for CMV antigens.

Unrecorded immune exposures were likely, despite nominal health at sampling. PCR was performed using 60 Vbeta and 13 Jbeta primers. Method: immunoSEQ multiplex PCR; TCRdb's copy keeps in-frame clones and lacks some. The repertoire holds some 120,000 clones, with 70% to 80% as singletons. Trimming pared 5 bases from V and 1 base from J, leaving 11 bases between. Germline CDR1 LNHDA, CDR2 SQIVND (reference sequence). This CDR3 is built from 14 residues. On this clone: Its antigen is undetermined.

V gene TRBV19 combines with J gene TRBJ1-1, with unresolved D. Sequenced input: PBMCs. The TCR comes from a young man in good health and CMV-seropositive. The CDR3 is CASSPRRGNTEAFF. Here the CDR3 DNA reads TGTGCCAGTAGTCCTAGAAGAGGGAACACTGAAGCTTTCTTT.